The present entry profiles one TCR beta chain with its context. This sample is drawn from a study of blood T cell repertoires in COVID-19. The overall study: The study drew acute and convalescent COVID-19 samples from the United States, Italy and Spain.

Clones were sequenced by immunoSEQ multiplex PCR, and TCRdb holds only the in-frame ones, with some missing. The data contain around 300,000 clones, 70% to 90% of them singletons. The ends were cut back, 3 bases at V and 0 bases at J, with 15 bases in the middle. Germline CDR1 reads KGHSH; CDR2 reads LQKENI. The CDR3 is 16 amino acids. Patients of the Seattle cohort, enrolled during active infection, were followed longitudinally. The TCR comes from a woman aged 50 to 65 with COVID-19, enrolled during active disease. Sequenced sample: peripheral blood. The V call is TRBV18, the J call TRBJ2-7; unclear D gene. The chain's CDR3 is CASSPFSVLSSYEQYF. In DNA form, the CDR3 reads TGTGCCAGCTCACCTTTCTCCGTACTGAGCTCCTACGAGCAGTACTTC. The entire variable domain, with the rest obtained from reference TRBV18 and TRBJ2-7, is as follows: NAGVMQNPRHLVRRRGQEARLRCSPMKGHSHVYWYRQLPEEGLKFMVYLQKENIIDESGMPKERFSAEFPKEGPSILRIQQVVRGDSAAYFCASSPFSVLSSYEQYFGPGTRLTVT.